Listed below are T cell receptor beta chains from one sample, sequenced in a study of T cell responses to AZD1222 COVID-19 vaccine. The data were produced by immunoSEQ multiplex PCR, yet TCRdb's version contains in-frame clones alone and is incomplete. The sample lists more than 110,000 clones, roughly 90% occurring once. Sequencing used peripheral blood, obtained 28 days after the second AZD1222 dose. These TCRs come from an adult who received the AZD1222 COVID-19 vaccine. The CDR3 runs from the conserved cysteine through the conserved F or W. A D gene is named only where the DNA matches it firmly. Only some rows state a clone size, as once, few, many or a class for expanded clones.

j_gene: TRBJ1-5; abundance: -; d_gene: TRBD1; v_gene: TRBV19; CDR3aa: CASSIGQGGQPQHF; CDR3nt: TGTGCCAGTAGTATAGGGCAGGGGGGTCAGCCCCAGCATTTT
j_gene: TRBJ2-4; abundance: -; d_gene: -; v_gene: TRBV5-1; CDR3aa: CASSLEAGLAKNIQYF; CDR3nt: TGCGCCAGCAGCTTGGAGGCAGGACTAGCCAAAAACATTCAGTACTTC
j_gene: TRBJ2-2; abundance: once; d_gene: -; v_gene: TRBV6-6; CDR3aa: CASSSPVGYNTGELFF; CDR3nt: TGTGCCAGCAGTTCCCCGGTGGGCTACAACACCGGGGAGCTGTTTTTT
j_gene: TRBJ1-3; abundance: -; d_gene: -; v_gene: TRBV7-2; CDR3aa: CASSLDRGRGNTIYF; CDR3nt: TGTGCCAGCAGCTTAGACCGGGGCAGGGGAAACACCATATATTTT
j_gene: TRBJ2-1; abundance: -; d_gene: -; v_gene: TRBV9; CDR3aa: CASSVGWRGEQFF; CDR3nt: TGTGCCAGCAGCGTAGGCTGGAGGGGTGAGCAGTTCTTC
j_gene: TRBJ1-2; abundance: once; d_gene: -; v_gene: TRBV28; CDR3aa: CASSFYRRGVNYGYTF; CDR3nt: TGTGCCAGCAGTTTCTACCGAAGGGGGGTTAACTATGGCTACACCTTC
j_gene: TRBJ1-1; abundance: -; d_gene: -; v_gene: TRBV5-1; CDR3aa: CASSLVETVNTEAFF; CDR3nt: TGCGCCAGCAGCTTGGTAGAGACAGTGAACACTGAAGCTTTCTTT
j_gene: TRBJ2-1; abundance: -; d_gene: TRBD2; v_gene: TRBV10-3; CDR3aa: CAHEGTTDYNEQFF; CDR3nt: TGTGCCCACGAGGGGACTACCGACTACAATGAGCAGTTCTTC
j_gene: TRBJ2-7; abundance: -; d_gene: -; v_gene: TRBV6-1; CDR3aa: CASSEQESYEQYF; CDR3nt: TGTGCCAGCAGTGAACAAGAATCCTACGAGCAGTACTTC
j_gene: TRBJ1-2; abundance: -; d_gene: TRBD1; v_gene: TRBV30; CDR3aa: CAWFGDRHTNYGYTF; CDR3nt: TGTGCCTGGTTCGGGGACAGGCACACTAACTATGGCTACACCTTC
j_gene: TRBJ1-6; abundance: -; d_gene: -; v_gene: TRBV9; CDR3aa: CASTYAGGGSSPLHF; CDR3nt: TGTGCCAGCACATACGCCGGGGGGGGAAGTTCACCCCTCCACTTT
j_gene: TRBJ2-7; abundance: -; d_gene: TRBD1; v_gene: TRBV27; CDR3aa: CASSSRDRGLYEQYF; CDR3nt: TGTGCCAGCAGTTCCCGGGACAGGGGGCTTTACGAGCAGTACTTC
j_gene: TRBJ2-3; abundance: -; d_gene: TRBD2; v_gene: TRBV5-6; CDR3aa: CASSLAGTSVSTDTQYF; CDR3nt: TGTGCCAGCAGCTTGGCCGGTACTAGCGTTAGCACAGATACGCAGTATTTT
j_gene: TRBJ2-5; abundance: -; d_gene: -; v_gene: TRBV3-1/TRBV3-2; CDR3aa: CASSQRIRGTQYF; CDR3nt: TGTGCCAGCAGCCAAAGAATCCGTGGGACCCAGTACTTC
j_gene: TRBJ1-2; abundance: -; d_gene: -; v_gene: TRBV28; CDR3aa: CASTSRYGYTF; CDR3nt: TGTGCCAGCACCTCCCGCTATGGCTACACCTTC
j_gene: TRBJ1-2; abundance: few; d_gene: -; v_gene: TRBV3-1/TRBV3-2; CDR3aa: CASSQTRLGGYTF; CDR3nt: TGTGCCAGCAGCCAGACAAGATTGGGTGGCTACACCTTC
j_gene: TRBJ1-1; abundance: -; d_gene: -; v_gene: TRBV30; CDR3aa: CAWSVPGRVSAAFF; CDR3nt: TGTGCCTGGAGTGTACCGGGCAGGGTCTCTGCAGCTTTCTTT
j_gene: TRBJ2-7; abundance: -; d_gene: TRBD2; v_gene: TRBV27; CDR3aa: CASSLGRSKREGIGEQYF; CDR3nt: TGTGCCAGCAGTTTGGGCAGAAGCAAGCGGGAGGGAATTGGGGAGCAGTACTTC
j_gene: TRBJ1-3; abundance: -; d_gene: TRBD1; v_gene: TRBV19; CDR3aa: CASSTLLDRTSGNTIYF; CDR3nt: TGTGCCAGTAGTACCCTTTTGGACAGGACCTCTGGAAACACCATATATTTT
j_gene: TRBJ2-7; abundance: -; d_gene: -; v_gene: TRBV7-9; CDR3aa: CASSFLDEQYF; CDR3nt: TGTGCCAGCAGCTTCCTTGACGAGCAGTACTTC
j_gene: TRBJ2-5; abundance: -; d_gene: TRBD2; v_gene: TRBV3-1/TRBV3-2; CDR3aa: CASRATSGSIPLWETQYF; CDR3nt: TGTGCCAGCAGGGCAACTAGCGGGAGTATCCCCCTATGGGAGACCCAGTACTTC
j_gene: TRBJ1-2; abundance: few; d_gene: -; v_gene: TRBV4-2; CDR3aa: CASSQEGQGNWGGGYTF; CDR3nt: TGTGCCAGCAGCCAAGAAGGGCAGGGGAATTGGGGTGGTGGCTACACCTTC
j_gene: TRBJ1-1; abundance: -; d_gene: -; v_gene: TRBV5-4; CDR3aa: CASTQGGNTEAFF; CDR3nt: TGTGCCAGCACCCAAGGGGGGAACACTGAAGCTTTCTTT
j_gene: TRBJ2-5; abundance: -; d_gene: -; v_gene: TRBV18; CDR3aa: CASSPGLIETQYF; CDR3nt: TGTGCCAGCTCACCAGGTCTCATCGAGACCCAGTACTTC
j_gene: TRBJ2-7; abundance: -; d_gene: TRBD2; v_gene: TRBV7-8; CDR3aa: CASSPGLALSEQYF; CDR3nt: TGTGCCAGCAGCCCGGGACTAGCGTTGTCCGAGCAGTACTTC
j_gene: TRBJ2-7; abundance: -; d_gene: TRBD2; v_gene: TRBV7-9; CDR3aa: CASRREEGSYEQYF; CDR3nt: TGTGCCAGCCGGCGGGAGGAAGGGTCCTACGAGCAGTACTTC
j_gene: TRBJ1-2; abundance: -; d_gene: -; v_gene: TRBV30; CDR3aa: CAWSFTPGIYGYTF; CDR3nt: TGTGCCTGGAGTTTCACGCCGGGAATCTATGGCTACACCTTC
j_gene: TRBJ1-2; abundance: -; d_gene: -; v_gene: TRBV7-2; CDR3aa: CASSSPDRLRAYGYTF; CDR3nt: TGTGCCAGCAGCTCCCCAGACCGGCTCAGGGCCTATGGCTACACCTTC
j_gene: TRBJ2-3; abundance: -; d_gene: TRBD2; v_gene: TRBV24-1; CDR3aa: CATSDSYSGGFTDTQYF; CDR3nt: TGTGCCACCAGTGATTCATATAGCGGGGGATTCACAGATACGCAGTATTTT
j_gene: TRBJ1-1; abundance: -; d_gene: -; v_gene: TRBV2; CDR3aa: CASSERGGRVFTEAFF; CDR3nt: TGTGCCAGCAGTGAAAGGGGGGGGCGAGTATTCACTGAAGCTTTCTTT
j_gene: TRBJ1-6; abundance: -; d_gene: -; v_gene: TRBV9; CDR3aa: CASSVEGMNSPLHF; CDR3nt: TGTGCCAGCAGCGTAGAAGGGATGAATTCACCCCTCCACTTT
j_gene: TRBJ2-2; abundance: -; d_gene: -; v_gene: TRBV30; CDR3aa: CAWTKNTGELFF; CDR3nt: TGTGCCTGGACCAAGAACACCGGGGAGCTGTTTTTT